This TCR beta chain was sequenced in a study of CD8 T cells in Susac syndrome. Deletions cut 4 bases from V and 2 bases from J, with 17 bases between. Germline-derived CDR1 and CDR2 are MNHEY and SVGEGT. This CDR3 comprises 16 residues. Turning to this clonotype: What it binds is unknown.

Random hexamers served to reverse transcribe roughly 0.5 to 1 ug RNA. Coverage of TCR beta CDR3 amplification by immunoSEQ multiplex PCR extended to 54 Vbeta and 13 Jbeta. TCRdb re-called the immunoSEQ multiplex PCR reads through MiXCR, storing one row per CDR3 protein. The data hold over 100,000 distinct CDR3 sequences, with roughly 94% observed a single time. Findings and caveats of the study: The number of Susac-specific public clones found was more than 15 in total CD8+ repertoires and 4 to 6 in CD8+ TEMRA repertoires.

In contrast to the negatively isolated CD8+ and CD4+ T cells, TEMRA cells were FACS-enriched. V usage is TRBV6-2 or TRBV6-3 and J usage is TRBJ1-2, with a weak D call TRBD1 (6 bases). Sequencing was carried out using CD8+ T cells from PBMCs. The sequence was obtained from a human donor with Susac syndrome. The CDR3 loop is CASSSSGTHLNYGYTF. In DNA, the CDR3 is TGTGCCAGCAGTTCCTCCGGGACACATTTGAACTATGGCTACACCTTC.